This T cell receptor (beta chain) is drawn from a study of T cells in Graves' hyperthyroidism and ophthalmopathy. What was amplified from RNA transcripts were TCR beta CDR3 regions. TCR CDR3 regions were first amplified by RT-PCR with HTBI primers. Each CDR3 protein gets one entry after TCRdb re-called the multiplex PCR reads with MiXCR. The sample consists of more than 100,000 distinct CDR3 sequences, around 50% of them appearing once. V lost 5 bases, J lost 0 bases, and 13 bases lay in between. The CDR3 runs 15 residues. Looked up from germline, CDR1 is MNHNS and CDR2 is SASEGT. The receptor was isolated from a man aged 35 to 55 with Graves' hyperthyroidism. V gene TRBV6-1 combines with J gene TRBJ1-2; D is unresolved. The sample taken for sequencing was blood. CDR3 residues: CASSFPRPANYGYTF. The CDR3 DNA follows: TGTGCCAGCAGTTTCCCCCGCCCAGCTAACTATGGCTACACCTTC.